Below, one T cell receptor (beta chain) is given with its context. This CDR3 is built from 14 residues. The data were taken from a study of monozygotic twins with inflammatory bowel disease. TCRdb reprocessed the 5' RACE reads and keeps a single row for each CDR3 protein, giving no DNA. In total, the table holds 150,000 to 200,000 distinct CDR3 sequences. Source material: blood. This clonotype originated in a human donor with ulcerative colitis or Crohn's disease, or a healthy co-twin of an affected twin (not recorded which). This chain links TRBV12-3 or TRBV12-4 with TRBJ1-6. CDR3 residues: CASSPRATHSPLHF.